The 8 T cell receptor beta chains below were found in one sample sequenced in a study of blood T cells in healthy people across ages. Combining a sample-barcoded 5' primer with a J-beta primer mix, a second PCR ran for about 7 to 12 cycles. In TCRdb, the 5' RACE reads were re-called with MiXCR into one record per CDR3 protein. In the table there are some 640,000 distinct CDR3 sequences, about 28% of which are singletons. The sequenced material came from blood. Receptors originate from a woman aged 80 or over in good health.

This clonotype was observed many times. The rearrangement joins TRBV9 to TRBJ2-3; a weak D match, TRBD2 (6 bases). The CDR3 extends over 17 amino acids. Trimming pared 0 bases from V and 3 bases from J, leaving 17 bases between. CDR1 is SGDLS and CDR2 is YYNGEE in the germline V gene. The CDR3 is CASSVEVGGFRTDTQYF. Here the CDR3 DNA reads TGTGCCAGCAGCGTAGAGGTTGGAGGGTTCAGAACAGATACGCAGTATTTT.

This clonotype was counted a single time. The chain joins TRBV5-1 to TRBJ2-7, with 7 bases fitting TRBD1. The J call may not be correct, given that the DNA end is closer to TRBJ2-5. Germline assignment: CDR1 SGHRS and CDR2 YFSETQ. This CDR3 spans 14 amino acids. For the CDR3, the DNA is TGCGCCAGCAGCCCGTCCGGGACAGAAGGGACCCAGTACTTC. Translating it yields CASSPSGTEGTQYF.

V gene TRBV20-1 combines with J gene TRBJ1-1; no firm D call. The CDR3 is made up of 16 amino acids. Germline lookup yields CDR1 DFQATT and CDR2 SNEGSKA (reference sequence). V was pared by 0 bases and J by 4 bases, with 18 bases between. The CDR3 DNA follows: TGCAGTGCTAGAGATTCCGTTAATCAGAGGAGCACTGAAGCTTTCTTT. This gives the protein CSARDSVNQRSTEAFF.

This clonotype was seen a few times. V is TRBV19 and J is TRBJ1-1; D unclear. The CDR3 extends over 12 amino acids. V was trimmed by 3 bases and J by 6 bases, leaving 8 bases between them. Germline-derived CDR1 and CDR2 are LNHDA and SQIVND (reference sequence). This CDR3 is CASSMVRSEAFF. The CDR3 nucleotides are TGTGCCAGTAGTATGGTGCGGTCTGAAGCTTTCTTT. The full variable domain, rest sourced from reference TRBV19 and TRBJ1-1, is DGGITQSPKYLFRKEGQNVTLSCEQNLNHDAMYWYRQDPGQGLRLIYYSQIVNDFQKGDIAEGYSVSREKKESFPLTVTSAQKNPTAFYLCASSMVRSEAFFGQGTRLTVV.

For this clonotype: This may be a read error: a much more frequent sequence differs by one nucleotide. In nucleotides, the CDR3 is TGCAGTGCCCGGAGATGGTCCCAAGAGGCCCAGTACTTC. Protein sequence: CSARRWSQEAQYF. The chain links TRBV20-1 to TRBJ2-5; no clear D. Germline assignment: CDR1 DFQATT and CDR2 SNEGSKA (reference sequence). This CDR3 spans 13 amino acids.

This clonotype has ten or more counts. The rearrangement links TRBV4-2 to TRBJ1-2; D gene unclear. The V gene's germline CDR1 is LGHNA and CDR2 YNFKEQ. Trimming left V 4 bases short and J 4 bases short, with 19 bases between. The CDR3 is 16 amino acids. CDR3 amino acids: CASSLRGEIGGYGYTF. CDR3 in DNA: TGTGCCAGCAGCCTCCGGGGAGAGATAGGAGGCTATGGCTACACCTTC.

To note about this clonotype: This may arise from a read error, as a much more abundant clone is one base away. The genes are TRBV21-1 and TRBJ2-3; the table's TRBD2 call for D was not verified on the DNA. TRBV21-1 is a known pseudogene. The CDR3 is 16 amino acids. In nucleotides, the CDR3 is TGTGCCAGCAGCGGAAGACTAGCGAAGTACACAGATACGCAGTATTTT. It translates to CASSGRLAKYTDTQYF.

The CDR3 bases are TGCAGCGTTGTGGCTAGCGGGAACATCTACGAGCAGTACTTC. Protein product: CSVVASGNIYEQYF. The rearrangement uses TRBV29-1 and TRBJ2-7, with 9 bases fitting TRBD2. Unmatched junction bases numbered 7, after V lost 4 bases and J lost 3 bases. The germline V gene encodes CDR1 SQVTM and CDR2 ANQGSEA. The CDR3 length is 14 residues.